These 25 T cell receptor beta chains were sequenced from one sample in a study of beta chain features in type 1 diabetes. Isolated RNA was reverse transcribed in full, so expressed TCRB transcripts were sequenced. Sequencing used immunoSEQ multiplex PCR; TCRdb keeps in-frame clones, though not all of them. The sample holds nearly 350,000 clones, 6.5% to 10% seen once. Input material: central memory CD4+ T cells from blood. Receptors originate from a woman under 30 in good health.

The chain employs TRBV10-2 and TRBJ2-1, with 10 bases fitting TRBD1. Unmatched junction bases numbered 9, after V lost 6 bases and J lost 4 bases. The germline V gene has CDR1 WSHSY and CDR2 SAAADI. The CDR3 is 16 residues long. CDR3 DNA sequence: TGCGCCAGCAGCCAGACCGGGACAGGGGCTTACAATGAGCAGTTCTTC. Translated: CASSQTGTGAYNEQFF.

This clone was detected a few times. The chain carries TRBV9 and TRBJ2-5; 7 nucleotides match TRBD2. Germline CDR1 is SGDLS and CDR2 is YYNGEE. CDR3 length equals 14 residues. V shed 3 bases, J shed 7 bases, and the junction held 9 bases outside the gene matches. CDR3 sequence reads: CASSASGVAGTQYF. The CDR3 DNA is TGTGCCAGCAGCGCGTCGGGGGTAGCGGGGACCCAGTACTTC.

This clone occurred a few times. Additional DNA sequences in this sample encode the identical CDR3. The chain recombines TRBV4-3 with TRBJ2-1; D is possibly TRBD1 or TRBD2 (6 bases each). Germline V CDR1 and CDR2: LGHNA, YSLEER. CDR3 size: 16 residues. Trimming stripped 0 bases from V and 0 bases from J, with 9 bases between. The CDR3 region is CASSQEGGSSYNEQFF. CDR3 coding DNA: TGCGCCAGCAGCCAAGAAGGGGGGAGCTCCTACAATGAGCAGTTCTTC.

This clone came up a few times. The chain joins TRBV5-1 to TRBJ1-1; TRBD1 agrees at 7 bases. V trimming: 0 bases; J trimming: 8 bases; junction bases outside the gene matches: 7. The CDR3 runs 14 residues. CDR1 is SGHRS, CDR2 YFSETQ, per germline. CDR3 in DNA: TGCGCCAGCAGCTTGGCCTCGACAGGGAGAGAAGCTTTCTTT. Translating gives CASSLASTGREAFF.

Points on this clone: This CDR3 is also generated by other DNA sequences in the sample. V is TRBV10-3 and J is TRBJ2-2; unclear D gene. Trimming cost V 0 bases and J 0 bases, with 2 bases left between them. The CDR3 sequence is 14 residues long. The germline gives CDR1 ENHRY, CDR2 SYGVKD. In DNA, the CDR3 is TGTGCCATCAGTGAGTCGTCGAACACCGGGGAGCTGTTTTTT. Its protein product is CAISESSNTGELFF.

This clone was seen many times. The chain has TRBV7-9 and TRBJ2-3; 13 bases align to TRBD2. Germline V gives CDR1 SEHNR, CDR2 FQNEAQ (reference sequence). Trimming cost V 5 bases and J 6 bases; bases outside gene matches: 5. This CDR3 comprises 15 residues. The CDR3: CASSPGTSGADTQYF. The CDR3 nucleotides read TGTGCCAGCAGCCCGGGGACTAGCGGGGCGGATACGCAGTATTTT.

The chain recombines TRBV10-3 with TRBJ1-1; maybe TRBD1 (5 bases). The CDR3 is 14 residues long. The V gene lost 7 bases and the J gene lost 5 bases, with 17 bases spanning the gap. CDR1 ENHRY and CDR2 SYGVKD come from the germline V gene. The CDR3 DNA reads as TGTGCCATCAATGATCAGGGATGGGGGACTGAAGCTTTCTTT. It encodes CAINDQGWGTEAFF.

This clone occurred many times. The chain has TRBV7-9 and TRBJ1-4, with 7 positions matching TRBD1. CDR1 SEHNR and CDR2 FQNEAQ come from the germline V gene (reference sequence). The CDR3 has 15 amino acids. Trimming removed 5 bases from V and 5 bases from J; junction bases left unmatched: 8. CDR3 DNA: TGTGCCAGCAGCCCGGCCGGGACAGAGAATGAAAAACTGTTTTTT. Translation: CASSPAGTENEKLFF.

This rearrangement joins TRBV7-6 to TRBJ2-2; a weak D match, TRBD2 (6 bases). The CDR3 loop spans 15 amino acids. Deletions cut 1 base from V and 1 base from J, with 7 bases between. The germline CDR1 and CDR2 sequences are SGHVS and FNYEAQ. For the CDR3, the DNA is TGTGCCAGCAGCTTAGGGAGGGTGAACACCGGGGAGCTGTTTTTT. Translated: CASSLGRVNTGELFF.

In this sample, this clone turned up many times. The chain joins TRBV7-8 to TRBJ2-7, with D unresolved. Trimming stripped 5 bases from V and 3 bases from J, with 11 bases between. The length of the CDR3 is 13 residues. Germline lookup yields CDR1 SGHVS and CDR2 FQNEAQ. The CDR3 loop reads CASSRTSYYEQYF. The CDR3 coding sequence is TGTGCCAGCAGCAGAACCTCCTACTACGAGCAGTACTTC.

This clone was recorded a few times. V gene TRBV7-9 combines with J gene TRBJ2-5; 10 nucleotides match TRBD2. Germline values: CDR1 SEHNR, CDR2 FQNEAQ (reference sequence). This CDR3 spans 16 amino acids. Trimming took 5 bases from V and 4 from J; bases not matched to a gene: 10. CDR3 residues: CASSRTSGPRGETQYF. The CDR3 bases are TGTGCCAGCAGCAGGACTAGCGGCCCTAGAGGAGAGACCCAGTACTTC.

The CDR3 DNA follows: TGTGCCAGCAGTGAAGTTCAAGAGACCCAGTACTTC. Protein: CASSEVQETQYF. The gene calls are TRBV2 and TRBJ2-5; no definite D call. This CDR3 region has 12 residues. V lost 1 base and J 2 bases, leaving 2 bases between the germline ends. CDR1 SNHLY and CDR2 FYNNEI come from the germline V gene.

This clone was counted a few times. The chain joins TRBV5-4 to TRBJ1-1; unclear D gene. Trimming removed 4 bases from V and 4 bases from J, with 11 bases in between. The CDR3 is 13 residues long. Germline CDR1 is SGHNT and CDR2 is YYREEE (reference sequence). The CDR3 bases are TGTGCCAGCAGCCCACCGGGTCTCACTGAAGCTTTCTTT. This codes for CASSPPGLTEAFF.

In this sample, this clone turned up a few times. This chain connects TRBV13 to TRBJ1-1, with 8 bases fitting TRBD1. V gave up 6 bases and J gave up 1 base; unmatched junction bases: 4. This CDR3 has 14 amino acids. The germline V gene has CDR1 PRHDT and CDR2 FYEKMQ (reference sequence). The CDR3 loop is CASRWTGRNTEAFF. The CDR3, as DNA: TGTGCCAGCAGGTGGACAGGGCGGAACACTGAAGCTTTCTTT.

The V call is TRBV11-2, the J call TRBJ2-2; the match to TRBD1 covers 8 bases. With V trimmed by 3 bases and J by 6 bases, 6 bases remained unmatched. This CDR3 is built from 15 residues. Germline V gives CDR1 SGHAT, CDR2 FQNNGV. This CDR3 is CASSFQGAYSGELFF. Written as DNA, the CDR3 is TGTGCCAGCAGCTTCCAGGGGGCGTATTCCGGGGAGCTGTTTTTT.

The sample holds many counts of this clone. The V gene is TRBV7-2, the J gene TRBJ2-5; D is unclear. The germline V gene has CDR1 SGHTA and CDR2 FQGNSA. V was trimmed by 8 bases and J by 0 bases, leaving 10 bases between them. CDR3 length: 13 residues. The DNA of the CDR3 is TGTGCCAGCGCGCTCCGGTACCAAGAGACCCAGTACTTC. It yields the protein CASALRYQETQYF.

Comment on this clone: This sample includes further DNA sequences coding for the same CDR3. The chain carries TRBV9 and TRBJ2-3, with 10 bases that match TRBD2. This CDR3 spans 17 amino acids. Germline CDR1 reads SGDLS; CDR2 reads YYNGEE. V gave up 0 bases and J gave up 4 bases; unmatched junction bases: 8. The CDR3 DNA is TGTGCCAGCAGCGTAGGAGCTAGCGGGAGTAGAGCAGATACGCAGTATTTT. Protein: CASSVGASGSRADTQYF.

V gene TRBV5-4 combines with J gene TRBJ1-5; D is unclear. This CDR3 spans 14 amino acids. Germline V gives CDR1 SGHNT, CDR2 YYREEE (reference sequence). The V end lost 5 bases, the J end lost 0 bases, and 9 bases lay between the germline ends. In nucleotides, the CDR3 is TGTGCCAGCAGTTCACAGCATAGCAATCAGCCCCAGCATTTT. Translation gives CASSSQHSNQPQHF.

V usage is TRBV7-9 and J usage is TRBJ2-1, with 11 bases that match TRBD2. Germline V gives CDR1 SEHNR, CDR2 FQNEAQ (reference sequence). This CDR3 is built from 16 residues. V was pared by 3 bases and J by 3 bases, with 4 bases of the junction left unmatched. As DNA, the CDR3 is TGTGCCAGCAGCTTGGACGGGACTAGCGGCTACAATGAGCAGTTCTTC. Protein: CASSLDGTSGYNEQFF.

This clone came up a few times. This chain connects TRBV7-2 to TRBJ2-7, with D possibly matching TRBD2 (6 bases). V lost 5 bases and J lost 3, with 20 bases in between. The germline V gene encodes CDR1 SGHTA and CDR2 FQGNSA. The CDR3 extends over 16 amino acids. CDR3 nucleotides: TGTGCCAGCAGCCCGCGGGGAGCGCGGTTGGACTACGAGCAGTACTTC. It codes for CASSPRGARLDYEQYF.

This clone was detected only a few times. The rearrangement links TRBV4-3 to TRBJ1-4; D not resolved. Per germline, CDR1 LGHNA and CDR2 YSLEER. Trimming removed 5 bases at V and 12 bases at J, with 13 bases between. The CDR3 totals 12 residues. This CDR3 is CASSTSRAELFF. The CDR3 bases are TGCGCCAGCAGCACCTCAAGGGCAGAACTGTTTTTT.

At least ten counts were recorded for this clone. The rearrangement links TRBV4-2 to TRBJ1-4; the D is unclear. Trimming removed 1 base at V and 4 bases at J, with 10 bases between. The CDR3 is 15 residues long. The V gene's germline CDR1 is LGHNA and CDR2 YNFKEQ. The CDR3 DNA reads as TGTGCCAGCAGCCAAGGAGGCGGGTTTAATGAAAAACTGTTTTTT. Translating gives CASSQGGGFNEKLFF.

This rearrangement joins TRBV5-1 to TRBJ2-2; D gene uncertain. Trimming took off 0 bases at V and 1 base at J, with 4 bases between the two ends. The CDR3 extends over 14 amino acids. Germline V gene data show CDR1 as SGHRS and CDR2 as YFSETQ. CDR3 DNA: TGCGCCAGCAGCTTGGAAGAGAACACCGGGGAGCTGTTTTTT. Translated, it gives CASSLEENTGELFF.

V is TRBV6-6 and J is TRBJ2-7; tentatively, D is TRBD1 or TRBD2 (5 bases each). The CDR3 is made up of 16 amino acids. The V end lost 6 bases, the J end lost 4 bases, and 22 bases lay between the germline ends. The germline CDR1 and CDR2 sequences are MNHNY and SVGAGI (reference sequence). The CDR3 loop reads CASRDGAWFPTYEQYF. The CDR3, as DNA: TGTGCCAGCAGGGACGGGGCTTGGTTTCCGACTTACGAGCAGTACTTC.

This clone was counted a few times. The chain uses TRBV11-2 and TRBJ2-3; D uncertain. From germline, CDR1 is SGHAT and CDR2 FQNNGV. CDR3 length: 13 residues. Trimming left V 1 base short and J 5 bases short, with 7 bases between. CDR3 protein: CASSLGLGDTQYF. For the CDR3, the DNA is TGTGCCAGCAGCTTAGGGCTGGGAGATACGCAGTATTTT.